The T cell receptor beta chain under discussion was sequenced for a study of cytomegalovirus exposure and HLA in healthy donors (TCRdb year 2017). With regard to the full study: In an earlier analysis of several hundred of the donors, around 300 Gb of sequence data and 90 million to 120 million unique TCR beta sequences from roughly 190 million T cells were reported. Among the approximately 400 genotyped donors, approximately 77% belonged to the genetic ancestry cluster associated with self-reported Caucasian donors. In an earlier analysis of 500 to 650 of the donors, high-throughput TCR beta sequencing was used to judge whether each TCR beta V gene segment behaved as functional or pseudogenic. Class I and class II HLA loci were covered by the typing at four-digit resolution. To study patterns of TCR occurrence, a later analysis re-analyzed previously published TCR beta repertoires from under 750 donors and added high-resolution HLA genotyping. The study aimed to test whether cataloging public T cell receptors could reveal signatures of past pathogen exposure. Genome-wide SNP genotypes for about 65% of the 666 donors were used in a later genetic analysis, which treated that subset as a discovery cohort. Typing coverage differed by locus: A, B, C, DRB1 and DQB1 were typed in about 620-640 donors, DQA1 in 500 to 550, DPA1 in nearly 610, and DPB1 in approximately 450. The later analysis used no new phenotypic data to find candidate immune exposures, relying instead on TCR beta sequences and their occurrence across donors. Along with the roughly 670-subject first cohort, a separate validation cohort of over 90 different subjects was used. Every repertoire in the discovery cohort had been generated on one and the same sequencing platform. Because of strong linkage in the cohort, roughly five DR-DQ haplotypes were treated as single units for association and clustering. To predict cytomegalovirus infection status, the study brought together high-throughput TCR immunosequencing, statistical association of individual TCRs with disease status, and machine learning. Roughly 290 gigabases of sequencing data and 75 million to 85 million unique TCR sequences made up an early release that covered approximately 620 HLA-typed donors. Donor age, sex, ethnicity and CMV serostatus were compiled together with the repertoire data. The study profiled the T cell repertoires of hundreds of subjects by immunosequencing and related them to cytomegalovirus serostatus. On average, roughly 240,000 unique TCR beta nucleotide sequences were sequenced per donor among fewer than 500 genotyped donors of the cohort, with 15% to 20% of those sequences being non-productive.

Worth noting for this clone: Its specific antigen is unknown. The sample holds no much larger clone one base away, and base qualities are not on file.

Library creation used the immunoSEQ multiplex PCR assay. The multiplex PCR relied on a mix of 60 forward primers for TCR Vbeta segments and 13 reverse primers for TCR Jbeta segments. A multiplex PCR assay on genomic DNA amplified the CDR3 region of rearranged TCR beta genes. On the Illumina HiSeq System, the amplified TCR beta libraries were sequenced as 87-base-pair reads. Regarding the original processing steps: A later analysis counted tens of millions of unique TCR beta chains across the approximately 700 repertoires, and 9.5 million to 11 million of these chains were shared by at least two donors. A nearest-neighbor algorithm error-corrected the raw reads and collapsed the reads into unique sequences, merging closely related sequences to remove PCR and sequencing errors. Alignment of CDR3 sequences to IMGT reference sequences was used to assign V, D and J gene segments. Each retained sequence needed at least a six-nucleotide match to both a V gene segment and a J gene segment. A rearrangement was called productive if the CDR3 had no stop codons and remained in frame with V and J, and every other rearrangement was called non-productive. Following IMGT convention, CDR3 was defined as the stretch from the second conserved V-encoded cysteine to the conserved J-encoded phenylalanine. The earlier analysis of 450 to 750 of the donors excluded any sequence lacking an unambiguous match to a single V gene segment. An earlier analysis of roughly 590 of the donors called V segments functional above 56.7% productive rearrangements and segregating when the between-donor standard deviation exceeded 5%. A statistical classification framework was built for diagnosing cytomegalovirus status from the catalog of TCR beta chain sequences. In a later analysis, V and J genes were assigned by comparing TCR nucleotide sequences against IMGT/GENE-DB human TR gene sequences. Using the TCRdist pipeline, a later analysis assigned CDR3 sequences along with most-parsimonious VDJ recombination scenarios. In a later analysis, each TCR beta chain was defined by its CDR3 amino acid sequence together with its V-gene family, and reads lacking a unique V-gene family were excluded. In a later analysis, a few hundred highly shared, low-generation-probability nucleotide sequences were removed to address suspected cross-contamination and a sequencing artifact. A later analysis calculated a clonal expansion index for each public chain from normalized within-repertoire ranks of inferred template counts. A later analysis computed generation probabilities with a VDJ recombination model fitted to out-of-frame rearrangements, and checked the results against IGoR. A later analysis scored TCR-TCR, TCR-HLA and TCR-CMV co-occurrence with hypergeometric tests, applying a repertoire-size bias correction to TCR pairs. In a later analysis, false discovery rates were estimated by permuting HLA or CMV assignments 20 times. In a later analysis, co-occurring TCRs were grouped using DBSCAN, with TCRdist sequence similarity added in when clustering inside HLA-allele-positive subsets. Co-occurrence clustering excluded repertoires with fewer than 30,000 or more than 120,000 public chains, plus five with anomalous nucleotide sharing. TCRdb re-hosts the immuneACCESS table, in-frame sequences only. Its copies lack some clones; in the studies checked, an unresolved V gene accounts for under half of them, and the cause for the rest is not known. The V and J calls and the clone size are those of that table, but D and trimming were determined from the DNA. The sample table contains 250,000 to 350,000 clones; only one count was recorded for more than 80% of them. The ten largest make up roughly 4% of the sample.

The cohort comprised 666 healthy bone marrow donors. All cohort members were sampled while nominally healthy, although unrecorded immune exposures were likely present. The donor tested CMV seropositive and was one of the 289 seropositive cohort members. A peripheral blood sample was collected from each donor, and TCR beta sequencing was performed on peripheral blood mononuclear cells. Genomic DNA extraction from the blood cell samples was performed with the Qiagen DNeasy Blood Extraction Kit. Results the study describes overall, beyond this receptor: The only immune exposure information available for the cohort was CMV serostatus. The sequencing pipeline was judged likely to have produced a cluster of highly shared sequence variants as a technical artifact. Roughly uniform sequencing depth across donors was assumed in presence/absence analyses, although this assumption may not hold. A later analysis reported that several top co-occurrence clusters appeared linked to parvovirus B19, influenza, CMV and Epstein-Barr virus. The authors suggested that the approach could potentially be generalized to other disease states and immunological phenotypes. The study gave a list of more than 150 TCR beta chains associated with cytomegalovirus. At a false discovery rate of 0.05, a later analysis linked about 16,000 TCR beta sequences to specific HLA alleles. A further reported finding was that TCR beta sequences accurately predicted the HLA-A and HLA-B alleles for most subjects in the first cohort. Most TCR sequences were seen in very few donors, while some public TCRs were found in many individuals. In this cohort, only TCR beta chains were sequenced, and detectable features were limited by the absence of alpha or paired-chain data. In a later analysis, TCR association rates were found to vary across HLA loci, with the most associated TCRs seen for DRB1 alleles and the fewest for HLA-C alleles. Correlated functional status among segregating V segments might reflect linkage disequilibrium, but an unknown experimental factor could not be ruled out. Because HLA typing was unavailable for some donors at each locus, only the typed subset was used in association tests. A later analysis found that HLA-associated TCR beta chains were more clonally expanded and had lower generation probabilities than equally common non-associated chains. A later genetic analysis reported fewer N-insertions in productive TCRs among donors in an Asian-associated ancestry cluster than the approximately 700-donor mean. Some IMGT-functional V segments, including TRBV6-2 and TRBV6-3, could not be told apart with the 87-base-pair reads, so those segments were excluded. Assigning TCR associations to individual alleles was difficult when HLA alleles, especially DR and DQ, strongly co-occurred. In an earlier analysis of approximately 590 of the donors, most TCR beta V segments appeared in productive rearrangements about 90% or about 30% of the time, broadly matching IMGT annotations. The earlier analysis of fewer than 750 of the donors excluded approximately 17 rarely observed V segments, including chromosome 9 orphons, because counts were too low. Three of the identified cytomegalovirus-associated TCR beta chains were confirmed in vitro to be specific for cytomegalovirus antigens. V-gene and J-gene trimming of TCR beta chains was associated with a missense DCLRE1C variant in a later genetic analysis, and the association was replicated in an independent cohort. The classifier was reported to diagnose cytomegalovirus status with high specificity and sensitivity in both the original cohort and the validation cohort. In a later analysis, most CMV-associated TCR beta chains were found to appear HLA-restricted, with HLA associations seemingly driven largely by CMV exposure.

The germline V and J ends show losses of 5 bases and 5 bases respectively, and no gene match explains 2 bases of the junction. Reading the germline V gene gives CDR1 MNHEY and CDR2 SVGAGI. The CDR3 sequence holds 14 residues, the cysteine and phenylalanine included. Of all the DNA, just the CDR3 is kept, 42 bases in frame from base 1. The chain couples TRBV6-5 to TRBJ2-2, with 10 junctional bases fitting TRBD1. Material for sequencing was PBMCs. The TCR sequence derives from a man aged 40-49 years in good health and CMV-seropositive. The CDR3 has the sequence CASSRDRGTGELFF. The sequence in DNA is TGTGCCAGCAGTAGGGACAGGGGTACCGGGGAGCTGTTTTTT.